Each of the 27 T cell receptor beta chains below was sequenced from the same sample in a study of early stage breast cancer tumors. Profiled with immunoSEQ multiplex PCR; TCRdb holds only in-frame clones, not every one. Of about 6,300 clones in the sample, around 73% were seen once. The sequenced sample was normal breast tissue next to the tumor. Receptors originate from a person aged 35 to 50 with breast cancer.

Within the sample, this clone is large. The V call is TRBV7-9, the J call TRBJ2-1; D not resolved. The CDR3 runs to 13 residues. Per the germline V gene, CDR1 is SEHNR and CDR2 is FQNEAQ (reference sequence). V was clipped by 0 bases and J by 6 bases, with 6 bases between them. The CDR3 bases are TGTGCCAGCAGCTTAGCGGTCCCCAATGAGCAGTTCTTC. As protein: CASSLAVPNEQFF.

The chain combines TRBV5-1 with TRBJ2-3; D may be TRBD2 (6 bases). This CDR3 is built from 16 residues. V was shortened by 4 bases and J by 6 bases, with 21 bases between the two germline ends. In germline, CDR1 is SGHRS, CDR2 YFSETQ. CDR3 sequence: CASSLRASGGSDTQYF. The CDR3 DNA sequence: TGCGCCAGCAGCCTGAGAGCTAGTGGAGGGTCCGATACGCAGTATTTT.

J is TRBJ1-2 and V is TRBV10-3, with 9 positions matching TRBD1. The CDR3 contains 13 residues. V was clipped by 10 bases and J by 4 bases; unmatched bases: 7. Germline V lookup: CDR1 ENHRY, CDR2 SYGVKD. The chain's CDR3 is CATYRGLGYGYTF. The CDR3 DNA is TGTGCCACCTACAGGGGGCTAGGCTATGGCTACACCTTC.

The chain combines TRBV6-1 with TRBJ1-4, with D uncertain. V dropped 6 bases and J dropped 5 bases, with 16 bases sitting between them. The V gene's germline CDR1 is MNHNS and CDR2 SASEGT. CDR3 length: 15 residues. The CDR3 protein is CASREYIGGNEKLFF. The CDR3 nucleotides are TGTGCCAGCAGGGAATACATTGGCGGGAATGAAAAACTGTTTTTT.

This clone was detected a few times. The rearrangement joins TRBV30 to TRBJ1-1; no definite D call. Trimming removed 0 bases from V and 5 bases from J, with 10 bases in between. The length of the CDR3 is 13 residues. Germline CDR1 GTSNPN, CDR2 SVGIG (reference sequence). In DNA form, the CDR3 reads TGTGCCTGGAGTGTCAGTCAGAGGACTGAAGCTTTCTTT. It is translated as CAWSVSQRTEAFF.

The chain's CDR3 is CASSRGGLAGVEQFF. The CDR3 nucleotides read TGTGCCAGTAGCCGGGGCGGACTAGCGGGAGTTGAGCAGTTCTTC. The J gene is TRBJ2-1, the V gene TRBV19, with TRBD2 identical over 13 bases. Per germline, CDR1 LNHDA and CDR2 SQIVND (reference sequence). CDR3 length: 15 amino acids. J gave up 9 bases and V 6 bases, and 8 bases lay outside the gene matches. The full variable domain, rest sourced from reference TRBV19 and TRBJ2-1, is DGGITQSPKYLFRKEGQNVTLSCEQNLNHDAMYWYRQDPGQGLRLIYYSQIVNDFQKGDIAEGYSVSREKKESFPLTVTSAQKNPTAFYLCASSRGGLAGVEQFFGPGTRLTVL.

V and J are TRBV14 and TRBJ1-2, with 8 bases identical to TRBD1. CDR3 length equals 17 residues. V was clipped by 2 bases and J by 4 bases; unmatched bases: 12. Germline V CDR1 and CDR2: SGHDN, FVKESK. Here the CDR3 reads CASSQSPGGPNFYGYTF. CDR3 bases: TGTGCCAGCAGCCAAAGTCCAGGGGGCCCAAACTTCTATGGCTACACCTTC.

The chain uses TRBV11-2 and TRBJ2-1; 8 bases map to TRBD2. CDR1 and CDR2 from the germline V gene are SGHAT and FQNNGV. The CDR3 totals 15 residues. V dropped 3 bases and J dropped 2; count of bases not matched to a gene: 3. In DNA, the CDR3 is TGTGCCAGCAGCTTGCTAGCGGGTACCTACAATGAGCAGTTCTTC. The encoded protein is CASSLLAGTYNEQFF.

A few counts support this clone. The V and J genes are TRBV6-5 and TRBJ2-1, with TRBD2 matching 13 bases. The V gene's germline CDR1 is MNHEY and CDR2 SVGAGI. This CDR3 has 13 amino acids. V trimming: 4 bases; J trimming: 10 bases; junction bases outside the gene matches: 1. This chain's CDR3 is CASSLTSGREQFF. The CDR3 DNA sequence: TGTGCCAGCAGTTTGACTAGCGGGAGGGAGCAGTTCTTC.

This clone was seen just once. The rearrangement uses TRBV19 and TRBJ1-2, with D possibly being TRBD1 (5 bases). There are 13 residues in the CDR3. Trimming stripped 9 bases from V and 7 bases from J, with 18 bases between. The germline CDR1 and CDR2 sequences are LNHDA and SQIVND (reference sequence). The CDR3 region has the DNA TGTGCCAGCACCTTAATGGGGGGGACTGGCTACACCTTC. It specifies CASTLMGGTGYTF.

This chain connects TRBV6-1 to TRBJ2-5; no clear D. This CDR3 is 13 amino acids long. V shed 5 bases and J shed 5 bases, with 12 bases lying between them. Germline-derived CDR1 and CDR2 are MNHNS and SASEGT. The CDR3 region has the DNA TGTGCCAGCAGTAAAAGGGATCGTGAGACCCAGTACTTC. Residues: CASSKRDRETQYF.

The rearrangement uses TRBV10-3 and TRBJ2-5; the D gene is possibly TRBD2 (5 bases). With the DNA end fitting TRBJ2-7 better, the J assignment may be wrong. The germline V gene has CDR1 ENHRY and CDR2 SYGVKD. The CDR3 length is 14 residues. CDR3 sequence (DNA): TGTGCCATCAAGGAAGACTATAGCTCCTACGAGCAGTACTTC. It codes for CAIKEDYSSYEQYF.

V usage is TRBV29-1 and J usage is TRBJ2-7, with 12 positions matching TRBD1. The trim removed 5 bases at V and 4 bases at J, leaving 3 bases unmatched. The germline V gene encodes CDR1 SQVTM and CDR2 ANQGSEA. This CDR3 has 13 amino acids. CDR3 in DNA: TGCAGCGTTTCGGGACAGGGGGCTTACGAGCAGTACTTC. This translates into CSVSGQGAYEQYF.

This clone occurred once. This chain joins TRBV5-6 and TRBJ1-4; 7 positions agree with TRBD1. In germline, CDR1 is SGHDT, CDR2 YYEEEE. The CDR3 length is 19 residues. V shed 4 bases and J 5 bases; nucleotides not matched to a gene: 20. The CDR3 spells CASSPTLIRPGQSNEKLFF. CDR3 DNA: TGTGCCAGCAGCCCAACCCTCATTCGCCCGGGACAGTCAAATGAAAAACTGTTTTTT.

The count of this clone is one. The CDR3 region has the DNA TGTGCCAGCAGCTACGATAGGATTAGCGGGAGGGTCCCCGAGCAGTACTTC. It encodes CASSYDRISGRVPEQYF. The J gene is TRBJ2-7, the V gene TRBV11-3; 11 bases map to TRBD2. Germline CDR1 reads SGHNT; CDR2 reads YENEEA. There are 17 residues in the CDR3. V lost 4 bases and J lost 6; bases outside the gene matches: 14.

The chain has TRBV4-2 and TRBJ2-7; 12 bases agree with TRBD2. This CDR3 spans 18 amino acids. J lost 4 bases, V lost 6 bases, and 16 bases had no gene match. Germline V gene sequence: CDR1 LGHNA, CDR2 YNFKEQ. CDR3 protein: CASSYRLAGVREGYEQYF. For the CDR3, the DNA is TGTGCCAGCAGTTACCGACTAGCGGGAGTGCGGGAGGGGTACGAGCAGTACTTC.

The V call is TRBV9, the J call TRBJ2-1; D gene uncertain. Per germline, CDR1 SGDLS and CDR2 YYNGEE. This CDR3 region has 15 residues. V was clipped by 5 bases and J by 2 bases, with 14 bases between them. This CDR3 reads CASRQNPYTYNEQFF. DNA of the CDR3: TGTGCCAGCAGGCAAAACCCGTACACCTACAATGAGCAGTTCTTC.

This chain links TRBV15 with TRBJ2-2, with 11 bases lining up with TRBD1. This CDR3 is built from 15 residues. From germline, CDR1 is LNHNV and CDR2 YYDKDF (reference sequence). J was trimmed by 6 bases and V by 7 bases; bases with no gene match: 7. CDR3 protein: CATTPGQGVAGELFF. The CDR3 coding sequence is TGTGCCACCACGCCGGGACAGGGGGTAGCCGGGGAGCTGTTTTTT.

The chain recombines TRBV5-1 with TRBJ2-7; 10 bases are a match to TRBD2. The V segment lost 4 bases and the J segment 4 bases; nucleotides outside the gene matches: 17. The V gene's germline CDR1 is SGHRS and CDR2 YFSETQ. The CDR3 extends over 18 amino acids. This chain's CDR3 is CASSPISPLLAGSYEQYF. As DNA, the CDR3 is TGCGCCAGCAGCCCCATAAGCCCTTTACTAGCGGGATCTTACGAGCAGTACTTC. The variable domain in full, completed from reference TRBV5-1 and TRBJ2-7, reads KAGVTQTPRYLIKTRGQQVTLSCSPISGHRSVSWYQQTPGQGLQFLFEYFSETQRNKGNFPGRFSGRQFSNSRSEMNVSTLELGDSALYLCASSPISPLLAGSYEQYFGPGTRLTVT.

This clone has only a few counts. This rearrangement joins TRBV21-1 to TRBJ2-2; TRBD2 is taken as the D call from the table, unchecked against the DNA. TRBV21-1 is flagged as a pseudogene. The CDR3 is made up of 16 amino acids. The chain's CDR3 is CASSKLVNGNTGELFF. CDR3 DNA: TGTGCCAGCAGCAAACTCGTCAACGGGAACACCGGGGAGCTGTTTTTT.

This clone was seen more than once but under ten times. This chain joins TRBV2 and TRBJ1-5, with a possible D match to TRBD1 (5 bases). In germline, CDR1 is SNHLY, CDR2 FYNNEI. Trimming pared 4 bases from V and 2 bases from J, leaving 9 bases between. The CDR3 spans 14 residues. CDR3 bases: TGTGCCAGCAGTGGAGGGGTAGGCAATCAGCCCCAGCATTTT. Translation gives CASSGGVGNQPQHF.

This rearrangement joins TRBV11-2 to TRBJ2-7; 7 bases are a match to TRBD2. Germline-derived CDR1 and CDR2 are SGHAT and FQNNGV. Losses at the gene ends were 4 bases for V and 0 bases for J; bases not matched to a gene: 12. The CDR3 consists of 17 residues. For the CDR3, the DNA is TGTGCCAGCAGCTGGATACTTAGGCGGGGGAGCTCCTACGAGCAGTACTTC. It codes for CASSWILRRGSSYEQYF.

The V and J genes are TRBV19 and TRBJ2-7; TRBD1 agrees at 8 bases. The CDR3 runs to 11 residues. CDR1 is LNHDA and CDR2 is SQIVND in the germline V gene (reference sequence). Trimming took 7 bases from V and 12 from J; bases not matched to a gene: 8. In DNA, the CDR3 is TGTGCCAGTACCCAAGGACAGGGTCTGTACTTC. Amino acids: CASTQGQGLYF.

The V gene is TRBV14, the J gene TRBJ2-1; TRBD2 agrees at 11 bases. Germline loops: CDR1 SGHDN, CDR2 FVKESK. V lost 5 bases and J lost 3; bases outside the gene matches: 3. The CDR3 consists of 15 residues. The CDR3 sequence is CASSLGLAVYNEQFF. Written as DNA, the CDR3 is TGTGCCAGCAGCTTGGGACTAGCGGTCTACAATGAGCAGTTCTTC.

This clone was seen more than once but under ten times. The CDR3 nucleotides read TGTGCCAGCAGTGGGACGCCCGACAATGAGCAGTTCTTC. Translated, it gives CASSGTPDNEQFF. The V gene is TRBV7-8, the J gene TRBJ2-1; D is possibly TRBD1 or TRBD2 (5 bases each). V was shortened by 6 bases and J by 5 bases, with 11 bases between the two germline ends. The CDR3 runs to 13 residues. The germline CDR1 and CDR2 sequences are SGHVS and FQNEAQ.

The chain couples TRBV19 to TRBJ2-5; no clear D gene. CDR3 size: 11 residues. Trimming stripped 8 bases from V and 5 bases from J, with 9 bases between. Germline CDR1 reads LNHDA; CDR2 reads SQIVND (reference sequence). This CDR3 reads CASGDPETQYF. CDR3 in DNA: TGTGCCAGTGGGGATCCGGAGACCCAGTACTTC.

This chain links TRBV2 with TRBJ2-7; a possible D gene is TRBD1 (5 bases). Germline CDR1 reads SNHLY; CDR2 reads FYNNEI. This CDR3 contains 12 residues. V was pared by 4 bases and J by 4 bases, with 8 bases between. The CDR3 DNA reads TGTGCCAGCAGTGTATCAGGGTACGAGCAGTACTTC. Protein sequence: CASSVSGYEQYF.